A selection of T cell receptor beta chains follows, all from one sample in a study of blood T cell repertoires in COVID-19. Libraries were prepared by immunoSEQ multiplex PCR; TCRdb keeps only in-frame clonotypes and omits some of them. Of about 130,000 clones listed, about four fifths are singletons. The sequencing input was peripheral blood. These receptors were taken from a woman in her forties or fifties with acute or convalescent COVID-19. CDR3s include the opening cysteine and the closing phenylalanine or tryptophan. D genes are given only for firm matches. Clone size is given for some rows only: seen once, a few or many times, or a class if the clone is expanded.

few	.	TRBV3-1/TRBV3-2	TRBJ2-7	TGTGCCAGCAGCCAAGTATGGGACATGGGGACTAACTCCTACGAGCAGTACTTC	CASSQVWDMGTNSYEQYF
once	TRBD2	TRBV4-1	TRBJ2-1	TGCGCCAGCAGCCAGGTAGCGGGGGGGGACTCCTACAATGAGCAGTTCTTC	CASSQVAGGDSYNEQFF
few	.	TRBV19	TRBJ1-1	TGTGCCAGTAGTATGCCTTGGGTGGGGGCCGTCACTGAAGCTTTCTTT	CASSMPWVGAVTEAFF
.	.	TRBV28	TRBJ2-4	TGTGCCAGCAGTTTATGGCAGGGCGTATCCAAAAACATTCAGTACTTC	CASSLWQGVSKNIQYF
.	.	TRBV6-5	TRBJ2-3	TGTGCCAGCAGTTACCCGGAGGGAGATACGCAGTATTTT	CASSYPEGDTQYF
medium-sized	TRBD1	TRBV4-2	TRBJ1-3	TGTGCCAGCAGCCAAGATTGGACAGGGAGAGGAAACACCATATATTTT	CASSQDWTGRGNTIYF
few	.	TRBV14	TRBJ1-1	TGTGCCAGCAGCCAAGTCCCTCCGGGACTCCAAATGAACACTGAAGCTTTCTTT	CASSQVPPGLQMNTEAFF
once	TRBD1	TRBV2	TRBJ1-4	TGTGCCAGCAGTGTCGGACAGGGTGATGAAAAACTGTTTTTT	CASSVGQGDEKLFF
.	TRBD1	TRBV6-6	TRBJ1-5	TGTGCCAGCAGTCCCCTCCTGGGACAGAATATCAATCAGCCCCAGCATTTT	CASSPLLGQNINQPQHF
once	TRBD1	TRBV5-1	TRBJ1-6	TGCGCCAGCAGCTTGGGGGACAGGGCGTATTCACCCCTCCACTTT	CASSLGDRAYSPLHF
.	.	TRBV7-6	TRBJ2-7	TGTGCCAGCAGCTTAACTGGTAGAGACGAGCAGTACTTC	CASSLTGRDEQYF
.	.	TRBV5-4	TRBJ1-5	TGTGCCAGCAGCTTGGGTACAGGAGGCAATCAGCCCCAGCATTTT	CASSLGTGGNQPQHF
.	TRBD1	TRBV6-5	TRBJ1-5	TGTGCCAGCAGTAAGGGACAGCCCCCTCGGCATTTT	CASSKGQPPRHF
once	.	TRBV25-1	TRBJ1-3	TGTGCCAGCAGTGCCGTCCGACAGAGCTCTGGAAACACCATATATTTT	CASSAVRQSSGNTIYF
.	TRBD2	TRBV30	TRBJ2-1	TGTGCCTGGAGTACGGGGGGGTATGAGCAGTTCTTC	CAWSTGGYEQFF
.	.	TRBV6-6	TRBJ2-7	TGTGCCAGCAGTAGGGCGGACACCTACGAGCAGTACTTC	CASSRADTYEQYF
.	TRBD2	TRBV6-5	TRBJ2-3	TGTGCCAGCAGAAAGCGGGGTGGCACAGATACGCAGTATTTT	CASRKRGGTDTQYF
.	.	TRBV27	TRBJ1-6	TGTGCCAGCACCACCAGGGAAAATTCACCCCTCCACTTT	CASTTRENSPLHF
.	TRBD1	TRBV24-1	TRBJ1-1	TGTGCCACCAGTGGGACAGGGAACACTGAAGCTTTCTTT	CATSGTGNTEAFF
.	.	TRBV30	TRBJ1-2	TGTGCCTGGAGTGTACAGGACTATGGCTACACCTTC	CAWSVQDYGYTF
once	TRBD1	TRBV28	TRBJ2-5	TGTGCCAGCAGCCTTCCGACAGGGGCCGTTGAGACCCAGTACTTC	CASSLPTGAVETQYF
.	TRBD1	TRBV28	TRBJ1-3	TGTGCCAGCAGCCGGCCCAACAGGGGAGGAAACACCATATATTTT	CASSRPNRGGNTIYF
few	.	TRBV5-6	TRBJ2-3	TGTGCCAGCAGCCAGAGGACAGTCAGCACAGATACGCAGTATTTT	CASSQRTVSTDTQYF
.	TRBD1	TRBV18	TRBJ1-5	TGTGCCAGCTCAAGCGACAGGGCCGGTAATCAGCCCCAGCATTTT	CASSSDRAGNQPQHF
.	TRBD1	TRBV6-5	TRBJ1-5	TGTGCCAGCAGCACAGGGGGCAATCAGCCCCAGCATTTT	CASSTGGNQPQHF
.	.	TRBV28	TRBJ2-7	TGTGCCAGCAGTTCCAATTGGCGCCCCGGGGGCGAGCAGTACTTC	CASSSNWRPGGEQYF
.	TRBD1	TRBV27	TRBJ1-2	TGTGCCAGCAGTAGACCGGGACAGGGATGGGATGGCTACACCTTC	CASSRPGQGWDGYTF
.	.	TRBV5-1	TRBJ1-6	TGCGCCAGCAGCTTACCGGGACTGTCACCCCTCCACTTT	CASSLPGLSPLHF
.	.	TRBV5-6	TRBJ2-7	TGTGCCAGCAGCTTAGCGTGGGAGCAGTACTTC	CASSLAWEQYF
.	.	TRBV19	TRBJ1-5	TGTGCCAGTAGTATAGACCGAAGGGGGATCCAGCCCCAGCATTTT	CASSIDRRGIQPQHF
.	.	TRBV9	TRBJ1-6	TGTGCCAGCAGCGTAAAACAGGGTTCACCCCTCCACTTT	CASSVKQGSPLHF
.	.	TRBV19	TRBJ1-2	TGTGCCAGTAGTATGCAGGGCGGCTACACCTTC	CASSMQGGYTF